The subject of this entry is one TCR beta chain. Its antigen remains unidentified. The CMV serostatus of this donor was not recorded. The source of the sample is a study of cytomegalovirus exposure and HLA in healthy donors. Study-level information: Findings of an earlier analysis included about 100 million unique TCR beta sequences from roughly 200 million T cells.

Trimming took 1 base from V and 4 from J, leaving 6 bases between them. Per germline, CDR1 SGHRS and CDR2 YFSETQ. The CDR3 totals 13 residues. The study's findings and limits: Most TCR sequences proved rare, with some public TCRs found in many donors.

The primer mix had 60 Vbeta and 13 Jbeta primers. TCRdb's copy holds only in-frame clones and misses some; the assay was immunoSEQ multiplex PCR. The table records about 130,000 clones, 66% of them present only once. The rearrangement uses TRBV5-1 and TRBJ2-1; a possible D gene is TRBD2 (5 bases). This sequence was found in a human donor in good health. The specimen sequenced was PBMCs. The CDR3 DNA reads as TGCGCCAGCAGCTTGAGAGGGTACAATGAGCAGTTCTTC. Protein: CASSLRGYNEQFF.